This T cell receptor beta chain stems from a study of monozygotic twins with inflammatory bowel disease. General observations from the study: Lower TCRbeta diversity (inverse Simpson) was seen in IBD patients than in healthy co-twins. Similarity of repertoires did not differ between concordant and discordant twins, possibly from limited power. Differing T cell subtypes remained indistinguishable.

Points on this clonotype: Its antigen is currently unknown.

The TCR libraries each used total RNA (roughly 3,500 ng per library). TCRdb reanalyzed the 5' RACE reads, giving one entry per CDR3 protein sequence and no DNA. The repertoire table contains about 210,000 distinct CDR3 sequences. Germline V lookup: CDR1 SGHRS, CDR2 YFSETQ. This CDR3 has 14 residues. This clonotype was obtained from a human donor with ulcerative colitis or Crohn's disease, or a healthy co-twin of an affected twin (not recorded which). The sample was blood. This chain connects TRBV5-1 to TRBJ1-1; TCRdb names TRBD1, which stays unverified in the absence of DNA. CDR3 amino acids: CASSFEGAPTEAFF.